Shown below are 6 T cell receptor beta chains from a single sample sequenced in a study of blood T cells in healthy people across ages. Primers used in a second PCR of about 7 to 12 cycles were a sample-barcoded 5' primer and a J-beta primer mix. TCRdb ran MiXCR on the 5' RACE reads and lists one entry per CDR3 protein. The sample gives approximately 800,000 distinct CDR3 sequences, 25% of which show up once; under 4% is in the top ten. In addition, the sample was reused for a study of T cells of mothers and their children.

Sequencing input: blood. Receptors were obtained from a boy aged 5-17 years in good health.

This chain connects TRBV4-1 to TRBJ1-1; perhaps TRBD1 as D (6 bases). V lost 2 bases and J 0 bases, leaving 10 bases between the germline ends. Germline CDR1 reads MGHRA; CDR2 reads YSYEKL. The CDR3 consists of 15 residues. The CDR3: CASSQLGGMNTEAFF. The CDR3 DNA follows: TGCGCCAGCAGCCAACTAGGGGGTATGAACACTGAAGCTTTCTTT.

This clonotype was observed a handful of times. The J gene is TRBJ2-6, the V gene TRBV9; D call uncertain. This CDR3 contains 15 residues. The ends were cut back, 4 bases at V and 1 base at J, with 9 bases in the middle. From germline, CDR1 is SGDLS and CDR2 YYNGEE. DNA of the CDR3: TGTGCCAGCAGCCCCCGAGCTTCTGGGGCCAACGTCCTGACTTTC. It specifies CASSPRASGANVLTF.

The V call is TRBV29-1, the J call TRBJ2-7; possible D gene TRBD2, 5 bases. From germline, CDR1 is SQVTM and CDR2 ANQGSEA. CDR3 length equals 14 residues. The V end lost 1 base, the J end lost 4 bases, and 14 bases lay between the germline ends. CDR3 in amino acids: CSVEVATNTYEQYF. The CDR3 DNA follows: TGCAGCGTTGAAGTAGCGACTAATACGTACGAGCAGTACTTC.

CDR3 nucleotides: TGTGCCAGCAGCCCCCAAGACAGGGGGGACTACGAGCAGTACTTC. It specifies CASSPQDRGDYEQYF. The chain links TRBV7-8 to TRBJ2-7; 9 bases match TRBD1. This CDR3 contains 15 residues. Germline CDR1 SGHVS, CDR2 FQNEAQ. After removal of 5 bases from V and 3 bases from J, the junction contained 8 bases not matched to a gene. Looking up the rest from reference TRBV7-8 and TRBJ2-7 gives the full variable domain: GAGVSQSPRYKVAKRGQDVALRCDPISGHVSLFWYQQALGQGPEFLTYFQNEAQLDKSGLPSDRFFAERPEGSVSTLKIQRTQQEDSAVYLCASSPQDRGDYEQYFGPGTRLTVT.

The chain employs TRBV20-1 and TRBJ2-3, with TRBD2 as a possible D gene (5 bases). The CDR3 sequence is 13 residues long. V was pared by 5 bases and J by 0 bases, with 9 bases between. In germline, CDR1 is DFQATT, CDR2 SNEGSKA (reference sequence). This chain's CDR3 is CSAALASTDTQYF. The CDR3 bases are TGCAGTGCTGCGCTAGCTAGCACAGATACGCAGTATTTT.

This chain links TRBV14 with TRBJ2-5; D tentatively fits TRBD1 or TRBD2 (5 bases each). The J call is doubtful: the DNA matches TRBJ2-7 better. The germline V gene encodes CDR1 SGHDN and CDR2 FVKESK. This CDR3 has 15 amino acids. CDR3 loop: CASSHGTKSSYEQYF. CDR3 bases: TGTGCCAGCAGCCACGGGACCAAGAGCTCCTACGAGCAGTACTTC.